One and the same sample provided the 14 T cell receptor beta chains below, sequenced in a study of neurological immune-mediated disorders. TCRdb used MiXCR to reprocess the 5' RACE reads, holding one entry per CDR3 protein. In the table there are around 44,000 distinct CDR3 sequences, more than 2% of which are singletons. Sequenced sample: PBMCs. These receptors originate from a man aged 25-45 years with multiple sclerosis.

There are many counts of this clonotype. The CDR3 nucleotides read TGCAGTGCTAGAGAGGGTGTCGGCGACAGGGTGAATTCACCCCTCCACTTT. Amino acids: CSAREGVGDRVNSPLHF. The rearrangement links TRBV20-1 to TRBJ1-6, with 7 bases identical to TRBD1. V shed 0 bases, J shed 7 bases, and the junction held 12 bases outside the gene matches. The CDR3 spans 17 residues. In germline, CDR1 is DFQATT, CDR2 SNEGSKA (reference sequence).

This clonotype occurred many times. The chain carries TRBV6-2 or TRBV6-3 and TRBJ2-5; D gene unclear. The CDR3 length is 15 residues. Germline CDR1 MNHEY, CDR2 SVGEGT. Between the trimmed V and J ends, which lost 0 bases and 4 bases, there was a span of 12 bases. The CDR3 loop reads CASSYSGGKGETQYF. The CDR3 nucleotides read TGTGCCAGCAGTTACTCTGGCGGTAAGGGAGAGACCCAGTACTTC.

This clonotype was seen repeatedly, ten times or more. The chain uses TRBV5-1 and TRBJ2-2; D gene uncertain. The CDR3 sequence is 13 residues long. CDR1 and CDR2 (germline): SGHRS, YFSETQ. Between the trimmed V and J ends, which lost 4 bases and 5 bases, there was a span of 9 bases. DNA of the CDR3: TGCGCCAGCAGCGTGGACCGTACCGGGGAGCTGTTTTTT. Translated, it gives CASSVDRTGELFF.

This clonotype was observed at least ten times. The V and J genes are TRBV20-1 and TRBJ1-1; D is possibly TRBD1 (5 bases). V gave up 0 bases and J gave up 0 bases, with 14 bases separating them. CDR1 is DFQATT, CDR2 SNEGSKA, per germline (reference sequence). The CDR3 is 16 amino acids. The CDR3 loop is CSARDPGQAMNTEAFF. In DNA, the CDR3 is TGCAGTGCTAGAGATCCTGGACAAGCCATGAACACTGAAGCTTTCTTT.

This clonotype was counted between two and nine times. The chain employs TRBV29-1 and TRBJ2-5; TRBD1 or TRBD2 may be the D gene (5 bases each). Between the trimmed V and J ends, which lost 1 base and 5 bases, there was a span of 17 bases. Germline CDR1 reads SQVTM; CDR2 reads ANQGSEA. This CDR3 spans 15 amino acids. CDR3 nucleotides: TGCAGCGTTGAAGGCGCTAAGGGGAGTCGGGAGACCCAGTACTTC. Its protein is CSVEGAKGSRETQYF. Looking up the rest from reference TRBV29-1 and TRBJ2-5 gives the full variable domain: SAVISQKPSRDICQRGTSLTIQCQVDSQVTMMFWYRQQPGQSLTLIATANQGSEATYESGFVIDKFPISRPNLTFSTLTVSNMSPEDSSIYLCSVEGAKGSRETQYFGPGTRLLVL.

This clonotype was observed many times. This chain uses TRBV5-1 with TRBJ2-2, with unresolved D. The V end lost 5 bases, the J end lost 5 bases, and 19 bases lay between the germline ends. The CDR3 contains 16 residues. Germline CDR1 is SGHRS and CDR2 is YFSETQ. The CDR3 DNA is TGCGCCAGCAGTATGGAATATGCCAGCAAAACCGGGGAGCTGTTTTTT. This translates into CASSMEYASKTGELFF.

In this sample, this clonotype turned up many times. J is TRBJ2-3 and V is TRBV20-1, with D possibly TRBD2 on 6 matching bases. In germline, CDR1 is DFQATT, CDR2 SNEGSKA (reference sequence). V dropped 5 bases and J dropped 3 bases, with 18 bases sitting between them. The CDR3 runs to 15 residues. The CDR3 here is CSAAPTSPVTDTQYF. The CDR3 DNA follows: TGCAGTGCTGCCCCGACTAGTCCGGTAACAGATACGCAGTATTTT.

This clonotype was recorded at least ten times. The V gene is TRBV12-3 or TRBV12-4, the J gene TRBJ1-1; 11 nucleotides line up with TRBD1. This CDR3 comprises 15 residues. Trimming removed 5 bases from V and 5 bases from J; junction bases left unmatched: 7. CDR3 coding DNA: TGTGCCAGCAGTCCCCGGACAGGGGGCAGTACTGAAGCTTTCTTT. Protein product: CASSPRTGGSTEAFF.

This clonotype was seen repeatedly, ten times or more. The chain has TRBV7-9 and TRBJ2-1; 11 bases align to TRBD2. The CDR3 runs to 14 residues. Unmatched junction bases numbered 5, after V lost 5 bases and J lost 8 bases. Looked up from germline, CDR1 is SEHNR and CDR2 is FQNEAQ (reference sequence). The CDR3 is CASSLGTSGYEQFF. CDR3 sequence (DNA): TGTGCCAGCAGCCTGGGGACTAGCGGTTATGAGCAGTTCTTC.

This clonotype was seen at least ten times. The chain uses TRBV20-1 and TRBJ2-1, with TRBD2 identical over 13 bases. V lost 2 bases and J lost 7; bases outside the gene matches: 8. Per germline, CDR1 DFQATT and CDR2 SNEGSKA (reference sequence). The CDR3 length is 16 residues. The CDR3 sequence: CSARNRLAGGWNEQFF. The DNA of the CDR3 is TGCAGTGCTAGAAACCGACTAGCGGGAGGTTGGAATGAGCAGTTCTTC.

There are many counts of this clonotype. The chain is built from TRBV28 and TRBJ2-7; D tentatively reads TRBD1 or TRBD2 (5 bases each). This CDR3 region has 13 residues. CDR1 MDHEN and CDR2 SYDVKM come from the germline V gene. With 0 bases removed from V and 4 bases from J, the gap between germline ends came to 7 bases. The DNA of the CDR3 is TGTGCCAGCAGTTTATGGGGGGAGTACGAGCAGTACTTC. Translation: CASSLWGEYEQYF.

This clonotype has ten or more counts. The chain has TRBV4-1 and TRBJ2-1; D is unresolved. This CDR3 contains 17 residues. Trimming left V 0 bases short and J 4 bases short, with 16 bases between. Per germline, CDR1 MGHRA and CDR2 YSYEKL. DNA for the CDR3: TGCGCCAGCAGCCAAGATCAGGACGCAGGAACTTACAATGAGCAGTTCTTC. This encodes CASSQDQDAGTYNEQFF.

This clonotype has ten or more counts. This rearrangement joins TRBV12-3 or TRBV12-4 to TRBJ1-2, with 8 bases fitting TRBD1. CDR3 length: 13 residues. The J segment lost 9 bases and the V segment lost 6 bases, leaving 9 bases of the junction unmatched. The CDR3 bases are TGTGCCAGCAGCCACGGGACAGGACAAAGCTACACCTTC. Residues: CASSHGTGQSYTF.

This clonotype has at least ten counts. V and J are TRBV5-1 and TRBJ1-4; 10 bases match TRBD1. The CDR3 has 19 residues. The germline gives CDR1 SGHRS, CDR2 YFSETQ. V lost 4 bases and J lost 6; bases outside the gene matches: 18. The CDR3, as DNA: TGCGCCAGCAGCCAAGAAGGGATGGTCGCGGGACAGGGGTATGAAAAACTGTTTTTT. This codes for CASSQEGMVAGQGYEKLFF.